These 18 T cell receptor beta chains share one sample of origin, sequenced in a study of early T cells in non-severe SARS-CoV-2 infection. MiXCR was run by TCRdb on the 5' RACE reads, yielding one entry per CDR3 protein. The table lists about 24,000 distinct CDR3 sequences, 4.3% of them singletons. What was sequenced was whole blood. Receptor source: an adult who was a healthcare worker with PCR-confirmed SARS-CoV-2 infection or an uninfected control (not recorded which).

This clonotype was seen at least ten times. The chain uses TRBV19 and TRBJ2-7; D assignment may be TRBD1 or TRBD2 (6 bases each). The CDR3 has 16 residues. Germline V CDR1 and CDR2: LNHDA, SQIVND (reference sequence). Trimming removed 9 bases at V and 3 bases at J, with 24 bases between. In nucleotides, the CDR3 is TGTGCCAGCCAGATAACTGCCGGGGGCGGTGACTACGAGCAGTACTTC. Amino acids: CASQITAGGGDYEQYF.

This clonotype was seen only a few times. This chain joins TRBV20-1 and TRBJ2-3, with 7 positions matching TRBD1. Germline assignment: CDR1 DFQATT and CDR2 SNEGSKA (reference sequence). This CDR3 spans 16 amino acids. The V and J ends lost 5 bases and 2 bases, in that order; junction bases with no gene match: 13. CDR3 sequence: CSAYSPLTGITDTQYF. CDR3 sequence (DNA): TGCAGTGCTTACTCCCCCCTGACAGGGATCACAGATACGCAGTATTTT.

This clonotype has a count of ten or more. The J gene is TRBJ2-5, the V gene TRBV7-9, with 9 positions matching TRBD1. With 4 bases clipped from V and 3 bases from J, the junction kept 9 bases outside the gene matches. The CDR3 spans 16 residues. Germline V CDR1 and CDR2: SEHNR, FQNEAQ (reference sequence). The CDR3 nucleotides are TGTGCCAGCAGCTGGAGAGGGACAGGGACAAAAGAGACCCAGTACTTC. As protein: CASSWRGTGTKETQYF.

This clonotype occurred many times. The J gene is TRBJ2-1, the V gene TRBV7-2; no clear D. Trimming cost V 0 bases and J 0 bases, with 9 bases left between them. CDR3 length: 16 amino acids. The germline V gene encodes CDR1 SGHTA and CDR2 FQGNSA. The CDR3 protein is CASSLAPERSYNEQFF. CDR3 DNA: TGTGCCAGCAGCTTAGCTCCGGAGCGCTCCTACAATGAGCAGTTCTTC.

The chain employs TRBV4-2 and TRBJ2-7, with TRBD2 matching over 7 bases. This CDR3 is built from 15 residues. CDR1 and CDR2 (germline): LGHNA, YNFKEQ. The J segment lost 2 bases and the V segment lost 4 bases, leaving 8 bases of the junction unmatched. In DNA, the CDR3 is TGTGCCAGCAGCCTCTGGAAAACTAGCGCCTACGAGCAGTACTTC. As protein: CASSLWKTSAYEQYF.

This clonotype was counted many times. The chain links TRBV19 to TRBJ2-6, with a possible D match to TRBD1 (6 bases). This CDR3 contains 13 residues. From germline, CDR1 is LNHDA and CDR2 SQIVND (reference sequence). V was trimmed by 9 bases and J by 2 bases, leaving 8 bases between them. CDR3 DNA: TGTGCCAGCAGGGGACCTGGGGCCAACGTCCTGACTTTC. This gives the protein CASRGPGANVLTF.

This clonotype was recorded at least ten times. Here the CDR3 DNA reads TGTGCCAGCAGTTTCTTACGGACAGCGACAAACATTCAGTACTTC. Translation: CASSFLRTATNIQYF. The chain has TRBV28 and TRBJ2-4, with D possibly TRBD1 on 6 matching bases. Deletions cut 3 bases from V and 6 bases from J, with 15 bases between. Germline V gives CDR1 MDHEN, CDR2 SYDVKM. This CDR3 has 15 residues.

This clonotype appeared many times. J is TRBJ2-7 and V is TRBV28; D perhaps matches TRBD1 (5 bases). V was trimmed by 5 bases and J by 0 bases, leaving 11 bases between them. Per the germline V gene, CDR1 is MDHEN and CDR2 is SYDVKM. CDR3 size: 14 residues. DNA of the CDR3: TGTGCCAGCAGTCCCGTCACAGGCTCCTACGAGCAGTACTTC. It codes for CASSPVTGSYEQYF.

This clonotype was counted at least ten times. CDR3 bases: TGTGCCAGCAGAGGAAGGGGCCTGGACGGTGAGCAGTTCTTC. This translates into CASRGRGLDGEQFF. V is TRBV6-2 or TRBV6-3 and J is TRBJ2-1, with TRBD1 as a possible D gene (5 bases). The CDR3 sequence is 14 residues long. Germline V lookup: CDR1 MNHEY, CDR2 SVGEGT. The V gene lost 6 bases and the J gene lost 9 bases, with 18 bases spanning the gap.

This clonotype was picked up many times. The chain couples TRBV7-8 to TRBJ1-2; 7 bases match TRBD1. CDR3 length: 14 residues. The trim removed 3 bases at V and 4 bases at J, leaving 5 bases unmatched. Germline values: CDR1 SGHVS, CDR2 FQNEAQ. CDR3: CASSFRDSLYGYTF. CDR3 in DNA: TGTGCCAGCAGCTTCCGGGACAGCCTCTATGGCTACACCTTC.

J is TRBJ2-5 and V is TRBV20-1; the match to TRBD2 covers 10 bases. CDR1 and CDR2 (germline): DFQATT, SNEGSKA (reference sequence). Losses at the gene ends were 6 bases for V and 5 bases for J; bases not matched to a gene: 6. The CDR3 is 13 residues long. This CDR3 is CSASAGGHETQYF. As DNA, the CDR3 is TGCAGTGCCTCAGCGGGGGGGCACGAGACCCAGTACTTC.

This clonotype was seen at least ten times. The genes are TRBV5-6 and TRBJ2-3; D might be TRBD1 (6 bases). CDR1 SGHDT and CDR2 YYEEEE come from the germline V gene. V shed 4 bases and J shed 0 bases, with 21 bases lying between them. This CDR3 region has 18 residues. The chain's CDR3 is CASSQGSRGTFSTDTQYF. The CDR3 DNA reads TGTGCCAGCAGCCAAGGGAGCAGGGGAACCTTTAGCACAGATACGCAGTATTTT.

The table lists this clonotype with many counts. The chain joins TRBV30 to TRBJ1-5; TRBD1 matches 9 bases. The CDR3 is made up of 13 amino acids. V gave up 5 bases and J gave up 5 bases; unmatched junction bases: 4. The germline CDR1 and CDR2 sequences are GTSNPN and SVGIG (reference sequence). The CDR3 bases are TGTGCCTGGGGGACAGGGTTCGATCAGCCCCAGCATTTT. This codes for CAWGTGFDQPQHF.

In its sample, this clonotype was seen many times. The chain has TRBV6-2 or TRBV6-3 and TRBJ2-3; D is possibly TRBD1 (6 bases). The germline CDR1 and CDR2 sequences are MNHEY and SVGEGT. The CDR3 is made up of 14 amino acids. Trimming pared 6 bases from V and 2 bases from J, leaving 12 bases between. This chain's CDR3 is CASRFRGFTDTQYF. Written as DNA, the CDR3 is TGTGCCAGCAGGTTCAGGGGATTCACAGATACGCAGTATTTT.

This clonotype showed up many times. The chain joins TRBV12-3 or TRBV12-4 to TRBJ2-7; tentative D call: TRBD2 (6 bases). Trimming removed 7 bases from V and 0 bases from J, with 10 bases in between. The CDR3 has 13 amino acids. This chain's CDR3 is CASTEGLSYEQYF. Written as DNA, the CDR3 is TGTGCCAGCACGGAGGGGCTCTCCTACGAGCAGTACTTC.

This clonotype came up many times. The rearrangement uses TRBV6-2 or TRBV6-3 and TRBJ2-7; TRBD2 aligns across 7 bases. CDR3 size: 13 residues. From germline, CDR1 is MNHEY and CDR2 SVGEGT. J was trimmed by 0 bases and V by 7 bases; bases with no gene match: 3. The CDR3 sequence is CASIGTTSYEQYF. In DNA, the CDR3 is TGTGCCAGCATCGGGACTACCTCCTACGAGCAGTACTTC.

This clonotype was counted at least ten times. The chain links TRBV19 to TRBJ2-1, with no clear D. V was trimmed by 5 bases and J by 4 bases, leaving 12 bases between them. Germline values: CDR1 LNHDA, CDR2 SQIVND (reference sequence). CDR3 size: 14 residues. The DNA of the CDR3 is TGTGCCAGTAGTGCCCCTTTAGGGTACAATGAGCAGTTCTTC. Amino acid sequence: CASSAPLGYNEQFF.

This clonotype was counted at least ten times. The chain is built from TRBV20-1 and TRBJ1-5; perhaps TRBD1 as D (5 bases). V lost 4 bases and J 5 bases, leaving 12 bases between the germline ends. Germline V lookup: CDR1 DFQATT, CDR2 SNEGSKA (reference sequence). The CDR3 runs 13 residues. The DNA of the CDR3 is TGCAGTGCTACCTACGACAGTCATCAGCCCCAGCATTTT. Residues: CSATYDSHQPQHF.